What follows are 32 T cell receptor beta chains derived from one specimen sequenced in a study of tissue T cells after allogeneic stem cell transplantation (dated 2022 in TCRdb). Libraries were made using the immunoSEQ multiplex PCR assay. The table was pulled from immuneACCESS by TCRdb, which kept in-frame rearrangements only. Such tables lose some clones; where checked, under half of the loss comes from unresolved V genes, and the rest has no known cause. The sample table records more than 2,500 clones; about 70% of these occur just once. Together, the top ten hold under 20% of the sample. In the paper's terms, the time point label means: human tissue collected at research (rapid) autopsy. Several adult allo-HCT recipients with steroid-refractory GVHD were prospectively enrolled in a research-autopsy study over an approximately three-year period. The sequencing used colon tissue, collected at autopsy. These receptors were obtained from a male patient at least 60 years old with steroid-refractory graft-versus-host disease after an allogeneic stem cell transplant. After a transplant, some of the T cells may come from the graft donor.

This rearrangement joins TRBV6-1 to TRBJ2-6; D unclear. Looked up from germline, CDR1 is MNHNS and CDR2 is SASEGT. The CDR3 length is 16 residues. Trimming left V 3 bases short and J 0 bases short, with 9 bases between. In DNA, the CDR3 is TGTGCCAGCAGTGATTCGTGGGCCTCTGGGGCCAACGTCCTGACTTTC. This sequence encodes CASSDSWASGANVLTF.

This rearrangement joins TRBV7-9 to TRBJ1-1; D gene unclear. Per germline, CDR1 SEHNR and CDR2 FQNEAQ (reference sequence). The V end was cut by 2 bases, the J end by 1 base, with 8 bases between. This CDR3 is 14 amino acids long. The CDR3 is CASSLTAKNTEAFF. The CDR3 coding sequence is TGTGCCAGCAGCTTAACAGCTAAGAACACTGAAGCTTTCTTT.

This clone has a single count. The chain links TRBV25-1 to TRBJ2-7, with a tentative D call TRBD2 (6 bases). Germline V lookup: CDR1 MGHDK, CDR2 SYGVNS. The length of the CDR3 is 14 residues. Trimming removed 2 bases at V and 6 bases at J, with 14 bases between. The CDR3: CASSEAGGSLEQYF. In nucleotides, the CDR3 is TGTGCCAGCAGTGAAGCTGGGGGGAGTCTCGAGCAGTACTTC.

The chain is built from TRBV6-5 and TRBJ2-7, with 10 bases aligning to TRBD2. J was trimmed by 4 bases and V by 8 bases; bases with no gene match: 2. The CDR3 loop spans 12 amino acids. Germline V CDR1 and CDR2: MNHEY, SVGAGI. The CDR3 bases are TGTGCCAGCGGGACTAGCGAATACGAGCAGTACTTC. Protein product: CASGTSEYEQYF.

By frequency in the sample, this clone is large. The chain combines TRBV10-3 with TRBJ2-7; the match to TRBD1 covers 8 bases. Germline V gene lookup returns CDR1 ENHRY and CDR2 SYGVKD. CDR3 length: 14 residues. V dropped 0 bases and J dropped 7; count of bases not matched to a gene: 5. This CDR3 is CAISESGRGREQYF. In DNA, the CDR3 is TGTGCCATCAGTGAGTCAGGCAGGGGGCGGGAGCAGTACTTC.

The chain has TRBV5-1 and TRBJ1-2, with D perhaps TRBD1 (5 bases). CDR1 and CDR2 from the germline V gene are SGHRS and YFSETQ. The CDR3 loop spans 16 amino acids. V shed 0 bases and J shed 3 bases, with 15 bases lying between them. CDR3 amino acids: CASSLVGEGAYYGYTF. CDR3 DNA sequence: TGCGCCAGCAGCTTGGTTGGGGAAGGGGCGTACTATGGCTACACCTTC.

The chain links TRBV11-3 to TRBJ2-3; D uncertain. Germline V lookup: CDR1 SGHNT, CDR2 YENEEA. The CDR3 is 16 residues long. Trimming removed 4 bases from V and 2 bases from J, with 16 bases in between. The CDR3, as DNA: TGTGCCAGCAGCTCGGGCCAGGCCTCTCCCACAGATACGCAGTATTTT. Protein product: CASSSGQASPTDTQYF.

This chain uses TRBV30 with TRBJ2-7, with D perhaps given as TRBD1 or TRBD2 (6 bases each). CDR1 is GTSNPN, CDR2 SVGIG, per germline (reference sequence). The CDR3 sequence is 14 residues long. V lost 3 bases and J lost 4, with 16 bases in between. CDR3 sequence: CAWRKPGASYEQYF. DNA for the CDR3: TGTGCCTGGAGAAAGCCGGGGGCTTCTTACGAGCAGTACTTC. Combining the CDR3 with reference TRBV30 and TRBJ2-7 gives the whole variable domain SQTIHQWPATLVQPVGSPLSLECTVEGTSNPNLYWYRQAAGRGLQLLFYSVGIGQISSEVPQNLSASRPQDRQFILSSKKLLLSDSGFYLCAWRKPGASYEQYFGPGTRLTVT.

By sample share, this clone is large. The chain employs TRBV5-4 and TRBJ1-2, with D hard to call. Germline V gene sequence: CDR1 SGHNT, CDR2 YYREEE (reference sequence). Deletions cut 0 bases from V and 7 bases from J, with 16 bases between. This CDR3 is 15 amino acids long. The CDR3 DNA is TGTGCCAGCAGCTTGGATAGGGATCAACTAGGTGGCTACACCTTC. Encoded protein: CASSLDRDQLGGYTF. Based on the CDR3 plus reference TRBV5-4 and TRBJ1-2, the full variable domain is ETGVTQSPTHLIKTRGQQVTLRCSSQSGHNTVSWYQQALGQGPQFIFQYYREEENGRGNFPPRFSGLQFPNYSSELNVNALELDDSALYLCASSLDRDQLGGYTFGSGTRLTVV.

The V and J genes are TRBV6-5 and TRBJ1-4; D gene ambiguous. V dropped 6 bases and J dropped 0 bases, with 8 bases sitting between them. This CDR3 contains 14 residues. Germline assignment: CDR1 MNHEY and CDR2 SVGAGI. Written as DNA, the CDR3 is TGTGCCAGCAGCGCAGGAGCAACTAATGAAAAACTGTTTTTT. It codes for CASSAGATNEKLFF.

The chain recombines TRBV5-4 with TRBJ2-4; 14 bases are a match to TRBD2. The trim removed 3 bases at V and 5 bases at J, leaving 4 bases unmatched. From germline, CDR1 is SGHNT and CDR2 YYREEE (reference sequence). The CDR3 is made up of 16 amino acids. CDR3 sequence: CASSSPGLAGENIQYF. As DNA, the CDR3 is TGTGCCAGCAGCTCCCCGGGACTAGCGGGGGAAAACATTCAGTACTTC.

This rearrangement joins TRBV11-3 to TRBJ2-1; 16 bases fit TRBD2. This CDR3 has 19 amino acids. Germline-derived CDR1 and CDR2 are SGHNT and YENEEA. Germline trimming cut 5 bases from V and 5 bases from J; bases unmatched to any gene: 12. CDR3 sequence reads: CASSTAGTSGGASHNEQFF. DNA of the CDR3: TGTGCCAGCAGCACCGCCGGGACTAGCGGGGGGGCTTCACACAATGAGCAGTTCTTC.

The chain has TRBV10-3 and TRBJ1-6, with 8 positions matching TRBD1. The CDR3 has 15 residues. The trim removed 4 bases at V and 7 bases at J, leaving 6 bases unmatched. Per the germline V gene, CDR1 is ENHRY and CDR2 is SYGVKD. Written as DNA, the CDR3 is TGTGCCATCAGTGTCTCAGGGGGCATGAATTCACCCCTCCACTTT. Residues: CAISVSGGMNSPLHF.

The chain employs TRBV11-2 and TRBJ1-5, with D perhaps matching TRBD1 (5 bases). CDR1 and CDR2 (germline): SGHAT, FQNNGV. Trimming took off 1 base at V and 3 bases at J, with 7 bases between the two ends. This CDR3 contains 14 residues. As DNA, the CDR3 is TGTGCCAGCAGCTTAGGACAGTTCAATCAGCCCCAGCATTTT. Its translation: CASSLGQFNQPQHF.

The V call is TRBV6-4, the J call TRBJ2-1; TRBD2 matches 10 bases. This CDR3 has 15 residues. CDR1 and CDR2 from the germline V gene are MRHNA and SNTAGT. V was clipped by 0 bases and J by 6 bases; unmatched bases: 2. DNA for the CDR3: TGTGCCAGCAGTGACTCTAGCGGGGGGTTCAATGAGCAGTTCTTC. It specifies CASSDSSGGFNEQFF.

The chain carries TRBV20-1 and TRBJ1-1; no clear D. The CDR3 sequence is 11 residues long. Germline CDR1 is DFQATT and CDR2 is SNEGSKA (reference sequence). Trimming shortened V by 2 bases and J by 0 bases, and 1 base separated the two germline ends. The CDR3 DNA sequence: TGCAGTGCTAGACTGAACACTGAAGCTTTCTTT. Amino acid sequence: CSARLNTEAFF.

By frequency in the sample, this clone is large. V and J are TRBV5-1 and TRBJ2-2; the D is unclear. This CDR3 is 15 amino acids long. The germline gives CDR1 SGHRS, CDR2 YFSETQ. Deletions cut 0 bases from V and 4 bases from J, with 10 bases between. The CDR3 coding sequence is TGCGCCAGCAGCTTGGGCGCTGGCGGCACCGGGGAGCTGTTTTTT. Translation gives CASSLGAGGTGELFF.

V and J are TRBV6-5 and TRBJ1-3; possibly TRBD1 for D (5 bases). Trimming took 7 bases from V and 4 from J, leaving 17 bases between them. The V gene's germline CDR1 is MNHEY and CDR2 SVGAGI. The CDR3 spans 15 residues. This CDR3 reads CASTRDPGSGNTIYF. In DNA, the CDR3 is TGTGCCAGCACCAGGGACCCGGGGTCGGGAAACACCATATATTTT.

The chain has TRBV7-3 and TRBJ1-1; perhaps TRBD1 as D (6 bases). CDR1 and CDR2 from the germline V gene are SGHTA and FQGTGA. This CDR3 has 14 residues. Trimming left V 5 bases short and J 1 base short, with 11 bases between. The CDR3 DNA is TGTGCCAGCAGCCCACAGGGATCGAACACTGAAGCTTTCTTT. Encoded protein: CASSPQGSNTEAFF.

V gene TRBV7-2 combines with J gene TRBJ2-2; no clear D. V was trimmed by 5 bases and J by 6 bases, leaving 7 bases between them. Germline V gene sequence: CDR1 SGHTA, CDR2 FQGNSA. This CDR3 is 12 amino acids long. The CDR3 bases are TGTGCCAGCAGCCGCCGGTCCGGGGAGCTGTTTTTT. Translated, it gives CASSRRSGELFF.

This clone was detected only a few times. Mismatch with germline at one junction end may stem from a read error. The gene calls are TRBV2 and TRBJ1-6; D is possibly TRBD1 (5 bases). Germline V gene lookup returns CDR1 SNHLY and CDR2 FYNNEI. The CDR3 is made up of 14 amino acids. CDR3 amino acids: CASSQARVDSPLHF. The CDR3 nucleotides are TGTGCCAGCAGTCAAGCCAGGGTGGATTCACCCCTCCACTTT.

This chain joins TRBV6-5 and TRBJ2-6; D gene unclear. The V gene's germline CDR1 is MNHEY and CDR2 SVGAGI. The V end was cut by 10 bases, the J end by 2 bases, with 12 bases between. The CDR3 is made up of 14 amino acids. The CDR3 coding sequence is TGTGCCATCCGGAGAGCAGCTGGGGCCAACGTCCTGACTTTC. As protein: CAIRRAAGANVLTF.

In this sample, this clone turned up once. The chain employs TRBV9 and TRBJ2-2; 7 bases agree with TRBD1. Trimming took 3 bases from V and 6 from J; bases not matched to a gene: 2. Germline assignment: CDR1 SGDLS and CDR2 YYNGEE. The CDR3 contains 13 residues. Written as DNA, the CDR3 is TGTGCCAGCAGCGCACAGGGGCCCGGGGAGCTGTTTTTT. Translation gives CASSAQGPGELFF.

The chain combines TRBV30 with TRBJ1-4, with 7 bases aligning to TRBD1. CDR1 GTSNPN and CDR2 SVGIG come from the germline V gene (reference sequence). The CDR3 consists of 16 residues. The junction had 7 bases not matched to a gene; V was cut back by 3 bases and J by 0 bases. The CDR3 DNA reads TGTGCCTGGAGGGCGAAGGGGACAGCAACTAATGAAAAACTGTTTTTT. Its protein is CAWRAKGTATNEKLFF.

This chain joins TRBV12-3 or TRBV12-4 and TRBJ1-1; unclear D gene. The germline V and J ends were trimmed by 3 bases and 1 base, with 6 bases remaining between them. The CDR3 is 13 amino acids. The chain's CDR3 is CASSFKGNTEAFF. The CDR3 bases are TGTGCCAGCAGTTTCAAGGGGAACACTGAAGCTTTCTTT.

The gene calls are TRBV13 and TRBJ2-5; 7 bases are a match to TRBD2. The CDR3 loop spans 15 amino acids. CDR1 and CDR2 from the germline V gene are PRHDT and FYEKMQ (reference sequence). J lost 2 bases, V lost 5 bases, and 8 bases had no gene match. Here the CDR3 reads CASSVSGAGQETQYF. The CDR3 DNA sequence: TGTGCCAGCAGCGTCAGCGGGGCCGGTCAAGAGACCCAGTACTTC.

The rearrangement links TRBV4-1 to TRBJ2-4, with D possibly TRBD1 on 5 matching bases. The CDR3 length is 15 residues. Trimming stripped 1 base from V and 2 bases from J, with 9 bases between. CDR1 is MGHRA, CDR2 YSYEKL, per germline. In DNA form, the CDR3 reads TGCGCCAGCAGCCAAGTCGCAGGGACCAAAAACATTCAGTACTTC. Translating gives CASSQVAGTKNIQYF.

The rearrangement joins TRBV7-9 to TRBJ2-3, with 10 nucleotides matching TRBD2. CDR3 length equals 14 residues. J gave up 2 bases and V 5 bases, and 1 base lay outside the gene matches. Per germline, CDR1 SEHNR and CDR2 FQNEAQ (reference sequence). This chain's CDR3 is CASSGLADTDTQYF. CDR3 sequence (DNA): TGTGCCAGCAGCGGACTAGCGGACACAGATACGCAGTATTTT.

V is TRBV2 and J is TRBJ2-1, with 7 nucleotides matching TRBD1. V lost 3 bases and J lost 6; bases outside the gene matches: 8. CDR3 size: 15 residues. The V gene's germline CDR1 is SNHLY and CDR2 FYNNEI. CDR3 in DNA: TGTGCCAGCAGTGACTTCCCGGGACAGCCCAATGAGCAGTTCTTC. Amino acid sequence: CASSDFPGQPNEQFF.

The chain has TRBV5-1 and TRBJ2-5; a possible D gene is TRBD2 (6 bases). Trimming left V 5 bases short and J 5 bases short, with 19 bases between. The germline gives CDR1 SGHRS, CDR2 YFSETQ. The CDR3 is made up of 15 amino acids. This CDR3 is CASSLDGGETETQYF. For the CDR3, the DNA is TGCGCCAGCAGTTTAGACGGCGGGGAAACGGAGACCCAGTACTTC. Full variable domain (rest looked up from reference TRBV5-1 and TRBJ2-5): KAGVTQTPRYLIKTRGQQVTLSCSPISGHRSVSWYQQTPGQGLQFLFEYFSETQRNKGNFPGRFSGRQFSNSRSEMNVSTLELGDSALYLCASSLDGGETETQYFGPGTRLLVL.

There are a few counts of this clone. J is TRBJ1-6 and V is TRBV4-1; D may be TRBD1 (5 bases). With 4 bases removed from V and 6 bases from J, the gap between germline ends came to 22 bases. CDR1 MGHRA and CDR2 YSYEKL come from the germline V gene. The CDR3 is 18 residues long. CDR3 DNA sequence: TGCGCCAGCAGCCCGACAGATCCGAGGACGGGAAGTAATTCACCCCTCCACTTT. Translating gives CASSPTDPRTGSNSPLHF.

The chain carries TRBV5-4 and TRBJ1-1; tentative D call: TRBD1 (5 bases). The CDR3 has 14 amino acids. CDR1 and CDR2 from the germline V gene are SGHNT and YYREEE (reference sequence). V was shortened by 4 bases and J by 4 bases, with 14 bases between the two germline ends. This CDR3 reads CASSVPGRPTEAFF. The DNA of the CDR3 is TGTGCCAGCAGCGTTCCGGGACGGCCCACTGAAGCTTTCTTT.